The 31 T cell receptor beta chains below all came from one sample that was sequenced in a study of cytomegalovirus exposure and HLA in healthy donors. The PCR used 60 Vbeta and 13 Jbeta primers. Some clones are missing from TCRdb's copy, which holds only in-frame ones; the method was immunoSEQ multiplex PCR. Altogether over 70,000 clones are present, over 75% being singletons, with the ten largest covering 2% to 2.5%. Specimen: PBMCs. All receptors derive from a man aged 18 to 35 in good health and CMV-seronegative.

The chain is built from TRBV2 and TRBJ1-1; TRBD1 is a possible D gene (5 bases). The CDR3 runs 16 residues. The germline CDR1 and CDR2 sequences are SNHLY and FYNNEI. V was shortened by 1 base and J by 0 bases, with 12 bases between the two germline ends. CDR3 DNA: TGTGCCAGCAGTGAAGAGGGGTTCTCTTTGAACACTGAAGCTTTCTTT. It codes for CASSEEGFSLNTEAFF.

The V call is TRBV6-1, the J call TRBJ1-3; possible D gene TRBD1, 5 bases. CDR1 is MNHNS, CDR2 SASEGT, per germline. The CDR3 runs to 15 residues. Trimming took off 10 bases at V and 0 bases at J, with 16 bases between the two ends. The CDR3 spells CATISIRASGNTIYF. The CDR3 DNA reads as TGTGCCACAATTTCAATCAGGGCCTCTGGAAACACCATATATTTT.

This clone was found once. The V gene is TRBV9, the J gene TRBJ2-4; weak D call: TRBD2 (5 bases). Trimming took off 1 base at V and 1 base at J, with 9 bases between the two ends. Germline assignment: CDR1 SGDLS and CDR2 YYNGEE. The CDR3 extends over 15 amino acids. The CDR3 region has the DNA TGTGCCAGCAGCGTATCCCCGGGGGCCAAAAACATTCAGTACTTC. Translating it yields CASSVSPGAKNIQYF.

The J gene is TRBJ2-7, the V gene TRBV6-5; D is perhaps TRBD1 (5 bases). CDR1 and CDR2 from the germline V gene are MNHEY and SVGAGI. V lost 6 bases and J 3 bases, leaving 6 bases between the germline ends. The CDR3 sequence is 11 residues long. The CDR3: CASRDIYEQYF. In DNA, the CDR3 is TGTGCCAGCAGGGACATCTACGAGCAGTACTTC.

CDR3 in DNA: TGTGCTAGTGGTCTCACACGACTAGCGGGGCCGTACCAAGAGACCCAGTACTTC. Translated, it gives CASGLTRLAGPYQETQYF. The chain uses TRBV12-5 and TRBJ2-5; the match to TRBD2 covers 11 bases. CDR1 is LGHNT, CDR2 FRNRAP, per germline. This CDR3 contains 18 residues. V lost 5 bases and J lost 0; bases outside the gene matches: 11.

DNA for the CDR3: TGTGCCAGCAGTGAATTTAGGCAGGGCAAGCAGTACTTC. The encoded protein is CASSEFRQGKQYF. The genes are TRBV6-1 and TRBJ2-7, with TRBD1 as a possible D gene (5 bases). The ends were cut back, 2 bases at V and 8 bases at J, with 13 bases in the middle. The CDR3 length is 13 residues. The V gene's germline CDR1 is MNHNS and CDR2 SASEGT.

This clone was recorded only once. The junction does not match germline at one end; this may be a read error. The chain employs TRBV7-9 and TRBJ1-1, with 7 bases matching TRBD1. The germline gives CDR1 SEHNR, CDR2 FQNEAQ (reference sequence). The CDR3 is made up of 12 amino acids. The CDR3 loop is CSSRGGNTEAFF. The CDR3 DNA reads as TGTTCCAGCAGGGGGGGGAACACTGAAGCTTTCTTT.

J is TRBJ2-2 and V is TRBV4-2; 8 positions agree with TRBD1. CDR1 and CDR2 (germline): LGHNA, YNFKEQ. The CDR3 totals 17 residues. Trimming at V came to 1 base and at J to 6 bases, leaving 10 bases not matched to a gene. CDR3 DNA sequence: TGTGCCAGCAGCCAAGTGAGGGCGCAGGGGGCGGCCGGGGAGCTGTTTTTT. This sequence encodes CASSQVRAQGAAGELFF.

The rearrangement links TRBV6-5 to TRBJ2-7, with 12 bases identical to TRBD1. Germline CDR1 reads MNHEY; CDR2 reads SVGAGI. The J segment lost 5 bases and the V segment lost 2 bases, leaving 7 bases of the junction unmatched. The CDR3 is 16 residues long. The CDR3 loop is CASSYGGQGAFHEQYF. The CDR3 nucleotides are TGTGCCAGCAGTTACGGGGGACAGGGGGCGTTTCACGAGCAGTACTTC.

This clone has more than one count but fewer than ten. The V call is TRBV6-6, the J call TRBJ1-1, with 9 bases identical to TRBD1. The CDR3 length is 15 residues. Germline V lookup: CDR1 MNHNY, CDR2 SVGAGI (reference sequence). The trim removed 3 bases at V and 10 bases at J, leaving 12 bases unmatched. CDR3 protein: CASSYGIREGQGAFF. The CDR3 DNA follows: TGTGCCAGCAGTTATGGTATCCGTGAGGGACAGGGAGCTTTCTTT.

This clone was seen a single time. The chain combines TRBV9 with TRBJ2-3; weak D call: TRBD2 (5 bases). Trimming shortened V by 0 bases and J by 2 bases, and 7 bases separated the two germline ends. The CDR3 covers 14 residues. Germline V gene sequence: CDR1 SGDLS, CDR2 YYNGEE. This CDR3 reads CASSVAGNTDTQYF. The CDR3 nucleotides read TGTGCCAGCAGCGTAGCGGGAAACACAGATACGCAGTATTTT.

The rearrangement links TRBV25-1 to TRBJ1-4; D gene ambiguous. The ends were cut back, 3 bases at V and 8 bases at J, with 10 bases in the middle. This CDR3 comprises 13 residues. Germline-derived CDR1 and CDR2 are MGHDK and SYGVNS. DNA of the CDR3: TGTGCCAGCAGTGATACGGTATCCGAAAAACTGTTTTTT. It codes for CASSDTVSEKLFF. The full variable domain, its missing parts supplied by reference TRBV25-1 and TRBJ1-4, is EADIYQTPRYLVIGTGKKITLECSQTMGHDKMYWYQQDPGMELHLIHYSYGVNSTEKGDLSSESTVSRIRTEHFPLTLESARPSHTSQYLCASSDTVSEKLFFGSGTQLSVL.

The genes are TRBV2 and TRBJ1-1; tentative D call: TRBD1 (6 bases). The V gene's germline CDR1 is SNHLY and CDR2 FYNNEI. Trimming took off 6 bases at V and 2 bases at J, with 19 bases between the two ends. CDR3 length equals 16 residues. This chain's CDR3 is CASSGAGWGLNTEAFF. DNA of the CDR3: TGTGCCAGCAGCGGGGCAGGATGGGGGCTCAACACTGAAGCTTTCTTT.

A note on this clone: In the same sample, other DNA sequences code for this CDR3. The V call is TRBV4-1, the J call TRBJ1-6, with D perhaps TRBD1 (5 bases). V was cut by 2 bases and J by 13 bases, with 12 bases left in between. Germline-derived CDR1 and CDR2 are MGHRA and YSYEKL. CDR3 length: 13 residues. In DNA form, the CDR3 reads TGCGCCAGCAGCCAAACTCAGGGTTCCCCCCTCCACTTT. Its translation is CASSQTQGSPLHF.

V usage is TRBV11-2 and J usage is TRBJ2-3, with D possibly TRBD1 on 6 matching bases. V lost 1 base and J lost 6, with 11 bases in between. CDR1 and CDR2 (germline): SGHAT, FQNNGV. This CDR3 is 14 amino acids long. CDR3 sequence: CASSLARGIDTQYF. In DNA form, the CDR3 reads TGTGCCAGCAGCTTAGCCAGGGGAATCGATACGCAGTATTTT.

The chain's CDR3 is CASSIGVSQETQYF. The CDR3 region has the DNA TGTGCCAGTAGTATCGGAGTCTCCCAAGAGACCCAGTACTTC. V is TRBV19 and J is TRBJ2-5; no reliable D call. The CDR3 has 14 amino acids. V lost 3 bases, J lost 1 base, and 9 bases lay in between. The germline V gene has CDR1 LNHDA and CDR2 SQIVND (reference sequence).

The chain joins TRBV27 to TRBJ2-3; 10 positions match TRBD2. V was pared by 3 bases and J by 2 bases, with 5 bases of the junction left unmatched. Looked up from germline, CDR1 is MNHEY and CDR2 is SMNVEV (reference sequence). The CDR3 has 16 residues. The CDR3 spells CASSLYSGGHTDTQYF. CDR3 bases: TGTGCCAGCAGTTTGTATAGCGGGGGGCACACAGATACGCAGTATTTT.

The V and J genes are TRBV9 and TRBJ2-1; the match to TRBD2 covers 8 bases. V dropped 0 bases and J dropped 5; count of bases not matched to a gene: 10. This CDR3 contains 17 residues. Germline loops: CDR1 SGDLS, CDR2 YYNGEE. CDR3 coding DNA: TGTGCCAGCAGCGTAGGAGATAGCGGGGTATTAGACAATGAGCAGTTCTTC. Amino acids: CASSVGDSGVLDNEQFF. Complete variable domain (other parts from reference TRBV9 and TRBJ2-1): DSGVTQTPKHLITATGQRVTLRCSPRSGDLSVYWYQQSLDQGLQFLIQYYNGEERAKGNILERFSAQQFPDLHSELNLSSLELGDSALYFCASSVGDSGVLDNEQFFGPGTRLTVL.

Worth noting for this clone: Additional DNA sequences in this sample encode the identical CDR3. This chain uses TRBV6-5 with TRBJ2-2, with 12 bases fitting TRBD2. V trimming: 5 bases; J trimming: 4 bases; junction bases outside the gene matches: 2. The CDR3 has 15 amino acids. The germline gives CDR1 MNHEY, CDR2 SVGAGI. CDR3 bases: TGTGCCAGCAGTCTAGCGGGGGGGTCCACCGGGGAGCTGTTTTTT. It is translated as CASSLAGGSTGELFF.

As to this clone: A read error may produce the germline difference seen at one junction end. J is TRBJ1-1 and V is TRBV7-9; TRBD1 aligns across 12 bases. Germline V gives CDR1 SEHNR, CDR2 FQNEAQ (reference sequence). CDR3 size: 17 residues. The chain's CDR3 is CSSTPGTGGKIGTEAFF. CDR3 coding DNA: TGTTCCAGCACCCCCGGGACAGGGGGCAAGATCGGCACTGAAGCTTTCTTT.

The CDR3 loop reads CASSLRRSTVPSYNSPLHF. The CDR3 DNA reads TGTGCCAGCAGCTTACGACGCTCGACAGTGCCCTCCTATAATTCACCCCTCCACTTT. This chain uses TRBV7-4 with TRBJ1-6, with D possibly matching TRBD1 (5 bases). Germline-derived CDR1 and CDR2 are SGHVT and SQSDAQ. Deletions cut 2 bases from V and 0 bases from J, with 17 bases between. This CDR3 region has 19 residues.

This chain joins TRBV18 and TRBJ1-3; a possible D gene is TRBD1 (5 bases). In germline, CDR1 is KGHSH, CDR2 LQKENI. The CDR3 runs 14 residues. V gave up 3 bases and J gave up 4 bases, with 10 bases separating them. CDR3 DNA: TGTGCCAGCTCACCTGACAGACAAGGAAACACCATATATTTT. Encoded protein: CASSPDRQGNTIYF.

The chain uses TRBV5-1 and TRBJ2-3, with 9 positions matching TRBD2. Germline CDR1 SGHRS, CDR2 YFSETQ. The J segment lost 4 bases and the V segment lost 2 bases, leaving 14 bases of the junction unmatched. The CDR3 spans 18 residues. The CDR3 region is CASSLSPMGGGEADTQYF. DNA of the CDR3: TGCGCCAGCAGCTTAAGTCCAATGGGCGGGGGGGAGGCAGATACGCAGTATTTT.

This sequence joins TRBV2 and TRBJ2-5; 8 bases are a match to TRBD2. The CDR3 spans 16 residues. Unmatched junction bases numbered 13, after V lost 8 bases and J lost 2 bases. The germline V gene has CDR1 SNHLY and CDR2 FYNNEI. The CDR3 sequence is CASSFRQAGVQETQYF. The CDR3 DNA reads TGTGCCAGCTCCTTCCGCCAAGCGGGGGTTCAAGAGACCCAGTACTTC.

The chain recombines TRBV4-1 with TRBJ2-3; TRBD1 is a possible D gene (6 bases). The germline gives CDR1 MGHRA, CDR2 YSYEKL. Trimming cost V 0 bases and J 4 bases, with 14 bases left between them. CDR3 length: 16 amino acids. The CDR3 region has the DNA TGCGCCAGCAGCCAAGAGGGGCAGGGGAGCGCAGATACGCAGTATTTT. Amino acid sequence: CASSQEGQGSADTQYF.

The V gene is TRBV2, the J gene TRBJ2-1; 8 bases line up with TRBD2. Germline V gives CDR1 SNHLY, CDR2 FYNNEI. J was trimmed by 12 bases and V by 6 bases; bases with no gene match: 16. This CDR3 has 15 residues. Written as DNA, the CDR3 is TGTGCCAGCAGGCCCGGAGTAGCGGGGCTAGGGACGCAGTTCTTC. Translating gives CASRPGVAGLGTQFF.

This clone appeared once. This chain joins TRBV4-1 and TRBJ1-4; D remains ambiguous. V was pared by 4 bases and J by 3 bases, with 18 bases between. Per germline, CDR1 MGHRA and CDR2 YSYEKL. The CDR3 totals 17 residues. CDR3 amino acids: CASSPELGVDSNEKLFF. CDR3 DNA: TGCGCCAGCAGCCCCGAGCTGGGCGTGGATTCTAATGAAAAACTGTTTTTT.

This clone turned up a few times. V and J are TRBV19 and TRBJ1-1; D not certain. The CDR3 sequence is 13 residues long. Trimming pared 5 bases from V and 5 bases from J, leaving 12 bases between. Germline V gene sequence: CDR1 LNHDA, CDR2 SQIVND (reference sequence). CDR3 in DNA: TGTGCCAGTAGTGTCGGGAGAGGGACTGAAGCTTTCTTT. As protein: CASSVGRGTEAFF.

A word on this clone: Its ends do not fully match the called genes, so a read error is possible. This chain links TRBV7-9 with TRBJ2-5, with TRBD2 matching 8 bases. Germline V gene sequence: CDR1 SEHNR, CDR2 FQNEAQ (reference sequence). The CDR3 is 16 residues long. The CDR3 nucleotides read TGTTCCAGCAGCTTCCCTGCGGGGGGCTGGCTGGAGACCCAGTACTTC. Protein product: CSSSFPAGGWLETQYF.

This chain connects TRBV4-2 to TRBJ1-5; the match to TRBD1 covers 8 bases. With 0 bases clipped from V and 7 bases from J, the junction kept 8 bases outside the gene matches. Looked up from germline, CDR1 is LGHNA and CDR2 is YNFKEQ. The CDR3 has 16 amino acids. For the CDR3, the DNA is TGTGCCAGCAGCCAAGAAAACTCAGGGGGCGAGCAGCCCCAGCATTTT. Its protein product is CASSQENSGGEQPQHF.

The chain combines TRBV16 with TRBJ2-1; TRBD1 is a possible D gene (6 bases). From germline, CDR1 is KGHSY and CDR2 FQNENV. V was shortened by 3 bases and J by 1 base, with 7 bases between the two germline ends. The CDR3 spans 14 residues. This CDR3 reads CASSQGASYNEQFF. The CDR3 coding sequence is TGTGCCAGCAGCCAGGGGGCGTCCTACAATGAGCAGTTCTTC. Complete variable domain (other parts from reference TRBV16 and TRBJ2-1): GEEVAQTPKHLVRGEGQKAKLYCAPIKGHSYVFWYQQVLKNEFKFLISFQNENVFDETGMPKERFSAKCLPNSPCSLEIQATKLEDSAVYFCASSQGASYNEQFFGPGTRLTVL.